These 6 T cell receptor beta chains originate from one sample sequenced in a study of technical replicates of blood from several donors. TCRdb keeps only in-frame clones here, not all; method: immunoSEQ multiplex PCR. This table holds about 53,000 clones, about 86% found once. Specimen: PBMCs. The receptors originated from a human donor in good health. Some clones in this sample may be carry-over from other donors' samples.

The V call is TRBV27, the J call TRBJ1-1; 7 nucleotides agree with TRBD1. Germline V gene sequence: CDR1 MNHEY, CDR2 SMNVEV (reference sequence). V trimming: 4 bases; J trimming: 11 bases; junction bases outside the gene matches: 10. The CDR3 totals 13 residues. The CDR3 DNA follows: TGTGCCAGCAGTTCGACAGGGTTTCGGGGGGCTTTCTTT. This gives the protein CASSSTGFRGAFF.

V usage is TRBV9 and J usage is TRBJ2-7; TRBD2 might be the D (5 bases). Trimming shortened V by 2 bases and J by 2 bases, and 11 bases separated the two germline ends. The CDR3 runs to 14 residues. In germline, CDR1 is SGDLS, CDR2 YYNGEE. The CDR3 coding sequence is TGTGCCAGCAGCGTTTTCGCCGGGACCTACGAGCAGTACTTC. This gives the protein CASSVFAGTYEQYF. Together with reference TRBV9 and TRBJ2-7, the CDR3 gives the full variable domain: DSGVTQTPKHLITATGQRVTLRCSPRSGDLSVYWYQQSLDQGLQFLIQYYNGEERAKGNILERFSAQQFPDLHSELNLSSLELGDSALYFCASSVFAGTYEQYFGPGTRLTVT.

The chain recombines TRBV2 with TRBJ2-2; 7 positions agree with TRBD2. Germline-derived CDR1 and CDR2 are SNHLY and FYNNEI. Trimming cost V 1 base and J 3 bases; bases outside gene matches: 8. The CDR3 runs 17 residues. The CDR3 nucleotides are TGTGCCAGCAGTGAAGGCGTTTTAGCGGGTTACACCGGGGAGCTGTTTTTT. This encodes CASSEGVLAGYTGELFF.

Remarks on this clone: One junction end disagrees with the germline gene, perhaps due to a read error. This rearrangement joins TRBV11-2 to TRBJ1-2; no clear D. The CDR3 runs 12 residues. Germline V CDR1 and CDR2: SGHAT, FQNNGV. The CDR3 DNA reads TGTGTCAGCAGCTTCAGTAACTATGGCTACACCTTC. It encodes CVSSFSNYGYTF. Using reference TRBV11-2 and TRBJ1-2 for the parts outside the CDR3, the full variable domain is EAGVAQSPRYKIIEKRQSVAFWCNPISGHATLYWYQQILGQGPKLLIQFQNNGVVDDSQLPKDRFSAERLKGVDSTLKIQPAKLEDSAVYLCVSSFSNYGYTFGSGTRLTVV.

This sequence joins TRBV7-3 and TRBJ2-1; 9 nucleotides align to TRBD2. V shed 5 bases, J shed 8 bases, and the junction held 10 bases outside the gene matches. The CDR3 runs to 15 residues. Germline CDR1 SGHTA, CDR2 FQGTGA. The CDR3 DNA sequence: TGTGCCAGCAGCCCCGGGGGCGGGAGGGCCTATGAGCAGTTCTTC. Protein: CASSPGGGRAYEQFF.

V gene TRBV19 combines with J gene TRBJ2-3, with 11 bases lining up with TRBD2. Germline V CDR1 and CDR2: LNHDA, SQIVND (reference sequence). The CDR3 consists of 16 residues. Trimming took 3 bases from V and 3 from J; bases not matched to a gene: 5. CDR3 amino acids: CASSISGRARTDTQYF. DNA for the CDR3: TGTGCCAGTAGTATTAGCGGGAGGGCCAGGACAGATACGCAGTATTTT.